The 6 T cell receptor beta chains below all came from one sample that was sequenced in a study of blood T cell repertoires in COVID-19. TCRdb keeps only in-frame clones here, not all; method: immunoSEQ multiplex PCR. The repertoire holds about 140,000 clones, around 80% seen once, with more than 3.5% in the top ten. Sequenced input: peripheral blood. The receptors here all came from a woman at least 80 years old with active or convalescent COVID-19.

This rearrangement joins TRBV11-3 to TRBJ1-6, with D uncertain. Germline V gene lookup returns CDR1 SGHNT and CDR2 YENEEA. This CDR3 spans 13 amino acids. V shed 8 bases and J shed 4 bases, with 9 bases lying between them. The CDR3 DNA reads as TGTGCCAGCTCCCGGTTATATAATTCACCCCTCCACTTT. It codes for CASSRLYNSPLHF.

The chain employs TRBV6-5 and TRBJ1-5; 8 bases line up with TRBD1. The germline V gene encodes CDR1 MNHEY and CDR2 SVGAGI. There are 15 residues in the CDR3. The ends lost 7 bases at V and 6 bases at J; junction bases unmatched: 11. The CDR3 DNA follows: TGTGCCAGCATCACGGACAGGGTTGGCAGTCAGCCCCAGCATTTT. This translates into CASITDRVGSQPQHF.

The V and J genes are TRBV19 and TRBJ1-1, with D uncertain. This CDR3 contains 14 residues. Per the germline V gene, CDR1 is LNHDA and CDR2 is SQIVND (reference sequence). V was pared by 3 bases and J by 0 bases, with 8 bases between. This CDR3 is CASSIALMNTEAFF. The CDR3 bases are TGTGCCAGTAGTATCGCGTTAATGAACACTGAAGCTTTCTTT.

This chain links TRBV5-6 with TRBJ2-3, with TRBD2 matching over 15 bases. After removal of 6 bases from V and 1 base from J, the junction contained 6 bases not matched to a gene. The CDR3 runs to 17 residues. The V gene's germline CDR1 is SGHDT and CDR2 YYEEEE. The CDR3 DNA reads as TGTGCCAGCATAGGACTAGCGGGGGGGCGTGGCACAGATACGCAGTATTTT. Protein: CASIGLAGGRGTDTQYF.

The chain recombines TRBV27 with TRBJ1-6; D is uncertain. Looked up from germline, CDR1 is MNHEY and CDR2 is SMNVEV (reference sequence). Trimming left V 6 bases short and J 7 bases short, with 13 bases between. This CDR3 comprises 14 residues. Here the CDR3 reads CASRLETENSPLHF. The CDR3 DNA reads as TGTGCCAGCAGATTAGAGACTGAGAATTCACCCCTCCACTTT.

The chain's CDR3 is CASSQGWAAGVTDTQYF. Written as DNA, the CDR3 is TGTGCCAGCAGCCAAGGGTGGGCGGCGGGGGTTACAGATACGCAGTATTTT. The gene calls are TRBV3-1 (or the pseudogene TRBV3-2) and TRBJ2-3; 7 bases match TRBD2. Germline V lookup: CDR1 LGHDT, CDR2 YNNKEL (reference sequence). This CDR3 contains 17 residues. Unmatched junction bases numbered 10, after V lost 1 base and J lost 3 bases.